Listed below are T cell receptor beta chains from one sample, sequenced in a study of blood T cell repertoires in COVID-19. Data came from immunoSEQ multiplex PCR; TCRdb stores just in-frame clones and leaves some out. Of some 150,000 clones detected, approximately 86% appear once; the ten largest clones hold just under 4%. Material: peripheral blood. These receptors were obtained from a woman aged 60-75 years who had recovered from COVID-19. The CDR3 runs from the conserved cysteine through the conserved F or W. The order of the fields is CDR3 DNA, CDR3 protein, J gene, D gene, V gene, clone size. The D gene is left open where the match is weak. Clone size is given for some rows only: seen once, a few or many times, or a class if the clone is expanded.

TGCGCCAGCAGCTTGGAAGGGACAGGCTACGAGCAGTACTTC	CASSLEGTGYEQYF	TRBJ2-7	TRBD1	TRBV5-1	-
TGTGCTAGTAGTCTTTGGCTAGCGGGGAGTGAGCAGTTCTTC	CASSLWLAGSEQFF	TRBJ2-1	TRBD2	TRBV12-5	-
TGCGCCAGCAGCCAAGAGGGACTACCTCAAGAGACCCAGTACTTC	CASSQEGLPQETQYF	TRBJ2-5	TRBD2	TRBV4-1	-
TGTGCCAGCAGCTTGGTGACAGGGGAGGGCTACACCTTC	CASSLVTGEGYTF	TRBJ1-2	TRBD1	TRBV5-6	-
TGTGCCAGCAGCCAAGATAGGGCTAGCGGGCATACCACAGATACGCAGTATTTT	CASSQDRASGHTTDTQYF	TRBJ2-3	TRBD2	TRBV3-1/TRBV3-2	-
TGTGCCAGCAGCTTAGTCACGGACAGGGCTGGAAACACCATATATTTT	CASSLVTDRAGNTIYF	TRBJ1-3	TRBD1	TRBV13	-
TGTGCCAGCAGCCAAGGCCCAAACGGGGGCTACACCTTC	CASSQGPNGGYTF	TRBJ1-2	-	TRBV3-1/TRBV3-2	-
TGTGCCAGCAGCTTAATGAGTGGAGCGGCCTACTATGGCTACACCTTC	CASSLMSGAAYYGYTF	TRBJ1-2	-	TRBV7-8	-
TGTGCCAGCACCCTCGACAGGGCCCAGAAAAATGAAAAACTGTTTTTT	CASTLDRAQKNEKLFF	TRBJ1-4	TRBD1	TRBV5-5	-
TGTGCCACCAGTGATCCCGGGACAGGGGGGGACGAGCAGTACTTC	CATSDPGTGGDEQYF	TRBJ2-7	TRBD1	TRBV24-1	-
TGCAGCGTTGAAGATGCAGGACAGGGTCTCTATCACTATGGCTACACCTTC	CSVEDAGQGLYHYGYTF	TRBJ1-2	TRBD1	TRBV29-1	-
TGTGCCAGCAGCGCGGGACAGAGAAGCTCCTACGAGCAGTACTTC	CASSAGQRSSYEQYF	TRBJ2-7	-	TRBV5-5	once
TGTGCCAGCCCCGGGAGGGCAAACAATGAGCAGTTCTTC	CASPGRANNEQFF	TRBJ2-1	TRBD2	TRBV6-5	-
TGTGCCAGCAGCTTAGGGGGGAGGCTCACTGAAGCTTTCTTT	CASSLGGRLTEAFF	TRBJ1-1	-	TRBV13	-
TGCAGTGCTGCGGGTGTCTCCGAGCAGTTCTTC	CSAAGVSEQFF	TRBJ2-1	-	TRBV20-1	-
TGTGCCAGCAGCCAAGATAGTGCAGGTTCTAACACCGGGGAGCTGTTTTTT	CASSQDSAGSNTGELFF	TRBJ2-2	-	TRBV3-1/TRBV3-2	-
TGTGCCAGCATCGGCAGGGCGGTGAACACCGGGGAGCTGTTTTTT	CASIGRAVNTGELFF	TRBJ2-2	-	TRBV2	few
TGTGCCAGCAGTCCCCCAGGGGGCTCCGGGGCCAACGTCCTGACTTTC	CASSPPGGSGANVLTF	TRBJ2-6	TRBD1	TRBV6-6	-
TGTGCCAGCAACGCGGTAGCGGGTCGCCAAGAGACCCAGTACTTC	CASNAVAGRQETQYF	TRBJ2-5	TRBD2	TRBV27	-
TGCGCCAGCAGCCCCTTTAGTGGCAGGACCTACGAGCAGTACTTC	CASSPFSGRTYEQYF	TRBJ2-7	-	TRBV5-1	-
TGTGCCAGTAGTACCGAATGGGGCGGACAGAAGAACACCGGGGAGCTGTTTTTT	CASSTEWGGQKNTGELFF	TRBJ2-2	-	TRBV19	few
TGTGCCAGCAGTCCCGCGGGGGGGCCGGGGGATACGCAGTATTTT	CASSPAGGPGDTQYF	TRBJ2-3	TRBD2	TRBV28	-
TGCGCCAGCAGCCTAGGGACAGGACCTAACTATGGCTACACCTTC	CASSLGTGPNYGYTF	TRBJ1-2	TRBD1	TRBV5-1	-
TGTGCCAGTAGTACCCAACTAGTAGCCTACGAGCAGTACTTC	CASSTQLVAYEQYF	TRBJ2-7	-	TRBV19	-
TGTGCCAGCAGCTTCGACAGGGCGATGGGGTACGAGCAGTACTTC	CASSFDRAMGYEQYF	TRBJ2-7	TRBD1	TRBV7-2	-
TGTGCCACCAGCAGAGATCTACAGTCCTACGAGCAGTACTTC	CATSRDLQSYEQYF	TRBJ2-7	-	TRBV15	-
TGTGCCAGCAGCCACCGGGACAGGGGGCTCGATGAGCAGTTCTTC	CASSHRDRGLDEQFF	TRBJ2-1	TRBD1	TRBV11-3	-
TGTGCCAGCAGCCAAGATAGAGACACTGAAGCTTTCTTT	CASSQDRDTEAFF	TRBJ1-1	-	TRBV4-2	-
TGTGCCAGCAGCCGGGGGGAAGGGGAAGAGACCCAGTACTTC	CASSRGEGEETQYF	TRBJ2-5	-	TRBV4-2	-
TGCGCCAGCAGCCCGACAGGGCCCATAAACGTCCTGACTTTC	CASSPTGPINVLTF	TRBJ2-6	TRBD1	TRBV5-1	-
TGTGCCGGGGGACAATCTAGCACAGATACGCAGTATTTT	CAGGQSSTDTQYF	TRBJ2-3	-	TRBV30	-
TGTGCCAGTAGTATAGATCAAGGGACAGGGCAAGAGACCCAGTACTTC	CASSIDQGTGQETQYF	TRBJ2-5	TRBD1	TRBV19	-
TGCAGCGCCCGGACAGAAAATGAGCAGTTCTTC	CSARTENEQFF	TRBJ2-1	-	TRBV29-1	-
TGTGCCAGCAGCTTATATCCCACCGGGGAGCTGTTTTTT	CASSLYPTGELFF	TRBJ2-2	-	TRBV7-8	-
TGTGCCAGCTCTCCGGGGACAGATCTCGAGGCTTTCTTT	CASSPGTDLEAFF	TRBJ1-1	TRBD1	TRBV18	-
TGTGCCAGCAGCCTCCGACTAGCGGGGTATACTAGCACAGATACGCAGTATTTT	CASSLRLAGYTSTDTQYF	TRBJ2-3	TRBD2	TRBV7-6	once
TGTGCCAGCATCGCCTCCTGGGGCCCCCGGATGGAGACCCAGTACTTC	CASIASWGPRMETQYF	TRBJ2-5	-	TRBV28	-
TGCGCCAGCAGCTTGGACGGGACAGGGTATGAAAAACTGTTTTTT	CASSLDGTGYEKLFF	TRBJ1-4	TRBD1	TRBV5-1	few
TGTGCCAGCAGCCGGAGGGCAGGCGGCTCCTATAATTCACCCCTCCACTTT	CASSRRAGGSYNSPLHF	TRBJ1-6	-	TRBV3-1/TRBV3-2	-
TGTGCCACCGCCTTGGCTAGTAGCAATCAGCCCCAGCATTTT	CATALASSNQPQHF	TRBJ1-5	-	TRBV25-1	-
TGCGCCAGCAGTGACCACAGGGGTCTTTCGCAAGAGACCCAGTACTTC	CASSDHRGLSQETQYF	TRBJ2-5	TRBD1	TRBV10-1	-
TGTGCCAGCAGCCTTGCAGGGGTCGAGACCCAGTACTTC	CASSLAGVETQYF	TRBJ2-5	-	TRBV11-2	-
TGTGCCAGCAGCTACGGACTAGCCGAGACCCAGTACTTC	CASSYGLAETQYF	TRBJ2-5	TRBD2	TRBV11-3	-
TGTGCCAGCAAAGCTAGCGGGGGTGGTCTGCAGTTCTTC	CASKASGGGLQFF	TRBJ2-1	TRBD2	TRBV27	-
TGCGCCAGCAGCACAGGGGGCAGGGATACGCAGTATTTT	CASSTGGRDTQYF	TRBJ2-3	TRBD1	TRBV5-1	-
TGTGCCACCAGCAGAGACAGGGCCAACACCGGGGAGCTGTTTTTT	CATSRDRANTGELFF	TRBJ2-2	-	TRBV15	-
TGTGCCAGCAGCTTAGCGGACAGGGTTGAAGCTTTCTTT	CASSLADRVEAFF	TRBJ1-1	TRBD1	TRBV7-9	once
TGTGCCATCAGTGAGTCGGGGACAGGGCAAGAGACCCAGTACTTC	CAISESGTGQETQYF	TRBJ2-5	TRBD1	TRBV10-3	-